This T cell receptor (beta chain) was captured by sequencing in a study of tumor-infiltrating lymphocytes in oesophageal squamous cell carcinoma. Each CDR3 protein gets one entry after TCRdb re-called the PCR reads with MiXCR. This sample has roughly 20,000 distinct CDR3 sequences, with around two fifths found just once. The CDR3 runs 12 residues. The germline V gene encodes CDR1 SNHLY and CDR2 FYNNEI. V lost 0 bases and J 5 bases, leaving 4 bases between the germline ends. This clonotype was seen more than once but under ten times. The chain carries TRBV2 and TRBJ2-5; the D is unclear. The TCR sequence derives from a male donor with esophageal squamous cell carcinoma. Sequencing was done on a sample of esophageal tumor tissue. The CDR3 DNA sequence: TGTGCCAGCAGTGAAGCCTCTGAGACCCAGTACTTC. Translated, it gives CASSEASETQYF.